This T cell receptor beta chain is from a study of blood T cell repertoires in COVID-19. Study summary: Acute-phase and convalescent COVID-19 samples originated in the United States, Italy and Spain.

Everyone who took part was roughly 18 to 89 years old, and they came from 24 US areas. Clinical history reported by participants formed the basis on which cohorts were assigned. As processed by the authors: Amplifying reference gene primers gave estimates of nucleated cell counts. The method was immunoSEQ multiplex PCR; TCRdb's version includes in-frame clones alone and lacks a portion of them. D and trimming come from the DNA, and the V and J calls and clone size come from that table. The table includes 220,000 or so clones, over 75% detected once. The V and J ends lost 4 bases and 7 bases respectively, with 17 bases between them. The CDR3 runs 15 residues. Germline CDR1 SGHDT, CDR2 YYEEEE. This clone showed up just once.

The sequenced sample was PBMCs or T cells enriched from blood (not recorded which). The gene calls are TRBV5-6 and TRBJ1-4; possibly TRBD1 for D (5 bases). The clonotype originates from a woman younger than 35 in a cohort exposed to, infected with or recovered from COVID-19 (not recorded which). Written as DNA, the CDR3 is TGTGCCAGCAGCCCCGGGACTTCCAGCGGTGAAAAACTGTTTTTT. This encodes CASSPGTSSGEKLFF.